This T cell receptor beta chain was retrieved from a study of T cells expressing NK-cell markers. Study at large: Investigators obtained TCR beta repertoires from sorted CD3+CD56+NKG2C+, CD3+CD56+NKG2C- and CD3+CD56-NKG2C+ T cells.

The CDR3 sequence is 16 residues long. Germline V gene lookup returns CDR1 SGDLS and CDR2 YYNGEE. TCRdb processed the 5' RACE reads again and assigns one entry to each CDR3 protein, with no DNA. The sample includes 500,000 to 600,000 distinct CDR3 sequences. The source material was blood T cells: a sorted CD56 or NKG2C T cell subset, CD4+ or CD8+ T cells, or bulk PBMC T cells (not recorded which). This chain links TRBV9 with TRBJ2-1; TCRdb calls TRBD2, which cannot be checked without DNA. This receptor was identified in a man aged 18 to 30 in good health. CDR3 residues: CASSALAGEVHSKQFF.